This T cell receptor (beta chain) comes out of a study of T-cell memory formation after mild COVID-19. There are a few counts of this clonotype. The antigen is undetermined. Study-wide results and limits: In pre-infection memory, a portion of responding clones appeared, which suggested that cross-reactive memory joined.

TCRdb re-analysed the 5' RACE reads in MiXCR, keeping a single row per CDR3 protein. The table has 280,000 or so distinct CDR3 sequences, 15% to 20% seen once. The receptor's source is a man between 18 and 35 years old who had mild COVID-19 (a few samples of this study predate the infection). Cell type and time point are not known. The sample comprised PBMCs or a T cell subset sorted from them (not recorded which).

The CDR3 DNA sequence: TGCGCCAGCAGCCGCCCGATCGGGGGGCTTGACACCGGGGAGCTGTTTTTT. Translating gives CASSRPIGGLDTGELFF. This rearrangement joins TRBV4-1 to TRBJ2-2; a weak D match, TRBD2 (7 bases). Trimming took 4 bases from V and 3 from J, leaving 18 bases between them. CDR1 MGHRA and CDR2 YSYEKL come from the germline V gene. This CDR3 has 17 residues.